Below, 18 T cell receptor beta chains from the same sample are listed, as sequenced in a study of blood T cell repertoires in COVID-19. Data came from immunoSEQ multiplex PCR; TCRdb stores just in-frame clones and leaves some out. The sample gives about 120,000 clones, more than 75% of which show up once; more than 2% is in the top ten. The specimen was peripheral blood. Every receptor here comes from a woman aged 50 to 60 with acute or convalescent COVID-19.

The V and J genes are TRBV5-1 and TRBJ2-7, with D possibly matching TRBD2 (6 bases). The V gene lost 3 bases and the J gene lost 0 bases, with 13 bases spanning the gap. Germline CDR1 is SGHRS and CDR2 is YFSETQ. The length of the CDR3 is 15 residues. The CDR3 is CASSWGLMSSYEQYF. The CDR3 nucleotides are TGCGCCAGCAGCTGGGGACTCATGAGCTCCTACGAGCAGTACTTC.

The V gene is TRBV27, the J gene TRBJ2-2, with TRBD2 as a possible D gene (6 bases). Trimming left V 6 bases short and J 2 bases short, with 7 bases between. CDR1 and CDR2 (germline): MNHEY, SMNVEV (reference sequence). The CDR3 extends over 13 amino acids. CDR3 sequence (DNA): TGTGCCAGCAGGGACTACAACACCGGGGAGCTGTTTTTT. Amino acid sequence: CASRDYNTGELFF.

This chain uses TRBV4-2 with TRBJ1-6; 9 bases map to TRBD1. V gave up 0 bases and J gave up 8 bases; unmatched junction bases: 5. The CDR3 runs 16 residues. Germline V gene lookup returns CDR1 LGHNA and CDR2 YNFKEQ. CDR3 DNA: TGTGCCAGCAGCCAAGATTGGGGACAGGGCCATTCACCCCTCCACTTT. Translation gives CASSQDWGQGHSPLHF.

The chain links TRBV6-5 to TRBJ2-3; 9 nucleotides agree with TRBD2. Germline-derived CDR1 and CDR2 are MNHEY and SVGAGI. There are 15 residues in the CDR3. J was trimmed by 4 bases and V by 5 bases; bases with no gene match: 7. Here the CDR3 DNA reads TGTGCCAGCAGTCGGGCGGGGGGGCTAGCAGATACGCAGTATTTT. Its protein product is CASSRAGGLADTQYF.

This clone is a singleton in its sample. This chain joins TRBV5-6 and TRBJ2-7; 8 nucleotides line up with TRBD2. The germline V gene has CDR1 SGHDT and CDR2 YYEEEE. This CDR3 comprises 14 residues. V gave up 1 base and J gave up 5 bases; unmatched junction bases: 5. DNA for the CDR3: TGTGCCAGCAGCTTGTACGGGAGGGGAGACGAGCAGTACTTC. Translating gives CASSLYGRGDEQYF.

CDR3: CASRRTGRYTQYF. The CDR3 nucleotides are TGTGCCAGCAGAAGGACAGGGCGGTATACGCAGTATTTT. The gene calls are TRBV6-7 and TRBJ2-3, with TRBD1 matching over 8 bases. TRBV6-7 is an ORF for which the function is uncertain. This CDR3 spans 13 amino acids. V dropped 6 bases and J dropped 7; count of bases not matched to a gene: 6.

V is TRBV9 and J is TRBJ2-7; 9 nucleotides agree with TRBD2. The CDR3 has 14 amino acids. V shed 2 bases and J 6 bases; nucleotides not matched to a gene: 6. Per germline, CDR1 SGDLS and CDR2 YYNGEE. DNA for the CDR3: TGTGCCAGCAGCGTTACAGGGACTAGCACCGAGCAGTACTTC. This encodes CASSVTGTSTEQYF.

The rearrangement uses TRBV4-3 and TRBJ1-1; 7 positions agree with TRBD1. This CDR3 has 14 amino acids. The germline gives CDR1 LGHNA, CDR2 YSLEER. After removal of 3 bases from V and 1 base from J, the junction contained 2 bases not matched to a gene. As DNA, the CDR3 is TGCGCCAGCAGCCACGGGACAGCGAACACTGAAGCTTTCTTT. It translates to CASSHGTANTEAFF.

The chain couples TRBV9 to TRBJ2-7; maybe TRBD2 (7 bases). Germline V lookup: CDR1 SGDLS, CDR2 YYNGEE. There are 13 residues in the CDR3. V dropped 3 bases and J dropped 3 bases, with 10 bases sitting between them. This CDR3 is CASSGGGHYEQYF. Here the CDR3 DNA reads TGTGCCAGCAGCGGCGGGGGACACTACGAGCAGTACTTC.

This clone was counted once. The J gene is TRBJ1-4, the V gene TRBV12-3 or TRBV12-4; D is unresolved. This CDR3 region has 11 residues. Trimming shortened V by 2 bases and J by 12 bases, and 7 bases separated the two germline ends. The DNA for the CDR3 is TGTGCCAGCAGTTTAAGCGTGGAACTGTTTTTT. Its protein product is CASSLSVELFF.

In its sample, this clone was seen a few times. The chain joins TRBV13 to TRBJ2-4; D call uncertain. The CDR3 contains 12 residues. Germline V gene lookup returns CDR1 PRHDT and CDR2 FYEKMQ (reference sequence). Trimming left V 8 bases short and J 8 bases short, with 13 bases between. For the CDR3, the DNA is TGTGCCAGCGGTGGCGTTGAGGACATTCAGTACTTC. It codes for CASGGVEDIQYF.

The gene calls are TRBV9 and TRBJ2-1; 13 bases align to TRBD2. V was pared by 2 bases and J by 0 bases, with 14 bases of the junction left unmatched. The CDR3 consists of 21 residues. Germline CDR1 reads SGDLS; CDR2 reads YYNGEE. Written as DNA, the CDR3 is TGTGCCAGCAGCGTTTCTCTCTATATGACTAGCGGGGGGAGCTCCTACAATGAGCAGTTCTTC. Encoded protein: CASSVSLYMTSGGSSYNEQFF.

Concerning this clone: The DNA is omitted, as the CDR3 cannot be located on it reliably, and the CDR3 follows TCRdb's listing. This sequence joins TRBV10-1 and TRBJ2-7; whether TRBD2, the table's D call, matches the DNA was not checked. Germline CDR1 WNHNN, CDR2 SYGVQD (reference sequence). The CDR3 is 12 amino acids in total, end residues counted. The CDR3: CASSSSGYEQYF.

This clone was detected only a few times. CDR3 in amino acids: CASSFGENYGYTF. In DNA, the CDR3 is TGTGCCAGCAGTTTTGGGGAGAACTATGGCTACACCTTC. The V gene is TRBV12-3 or TRBV12-4, the J gene TRBJ1-2; D ambiguous. The CDR3 is 13 residues long. Trimming left V 3 bases short and J 2 bases short, with 7 bases between.

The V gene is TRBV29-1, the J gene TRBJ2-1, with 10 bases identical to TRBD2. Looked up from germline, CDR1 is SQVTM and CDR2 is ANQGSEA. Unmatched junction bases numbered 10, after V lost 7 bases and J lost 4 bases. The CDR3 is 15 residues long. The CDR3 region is CSGLGTSERYNEQFF. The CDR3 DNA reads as TGCAGCGGCCTCGGGACTAGCGAACGGTACAATGAGCAGTTCTTC.

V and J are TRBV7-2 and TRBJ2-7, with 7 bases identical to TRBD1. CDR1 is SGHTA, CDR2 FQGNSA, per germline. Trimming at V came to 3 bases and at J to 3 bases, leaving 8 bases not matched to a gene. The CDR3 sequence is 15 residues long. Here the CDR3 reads CASSFITGESYEQYF. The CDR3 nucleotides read TGTGCCAGCAGCTTTATAACAGGGGAAAGCTACGAGCAGTACTTC.

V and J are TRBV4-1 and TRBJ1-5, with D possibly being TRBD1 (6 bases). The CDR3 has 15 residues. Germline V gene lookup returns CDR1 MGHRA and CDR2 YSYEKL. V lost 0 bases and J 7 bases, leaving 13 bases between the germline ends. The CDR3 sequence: CASSQDWGGWQPQHF. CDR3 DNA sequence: TGCGCCAGCAGCCAAGATTGGGGGGGCTGGCAGCCCCAGCATTTT.

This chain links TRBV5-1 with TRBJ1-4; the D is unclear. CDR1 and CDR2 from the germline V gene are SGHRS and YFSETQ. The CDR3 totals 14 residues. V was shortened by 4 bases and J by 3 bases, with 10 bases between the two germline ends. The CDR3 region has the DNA TGCGCCAGCAGCCCATTACTGGCTAATGAAAAACTGTTTTTT. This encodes CASSPLLANEKLFF.